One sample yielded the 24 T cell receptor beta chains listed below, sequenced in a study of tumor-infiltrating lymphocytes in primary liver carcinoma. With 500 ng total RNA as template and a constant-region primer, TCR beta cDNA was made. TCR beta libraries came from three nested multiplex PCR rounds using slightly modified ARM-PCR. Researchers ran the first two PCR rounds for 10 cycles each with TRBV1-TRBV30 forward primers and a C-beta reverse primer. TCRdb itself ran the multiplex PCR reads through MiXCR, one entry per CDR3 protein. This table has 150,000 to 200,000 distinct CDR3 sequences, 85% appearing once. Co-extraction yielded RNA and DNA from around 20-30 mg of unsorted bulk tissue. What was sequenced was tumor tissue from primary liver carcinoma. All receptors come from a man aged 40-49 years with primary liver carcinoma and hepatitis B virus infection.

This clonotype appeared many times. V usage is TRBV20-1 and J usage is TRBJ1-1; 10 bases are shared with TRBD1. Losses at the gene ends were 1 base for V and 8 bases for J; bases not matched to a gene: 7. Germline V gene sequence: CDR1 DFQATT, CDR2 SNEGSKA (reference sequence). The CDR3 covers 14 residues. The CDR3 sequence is CSARVTTGGPEAFF. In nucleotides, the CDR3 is TGCAGTGCTAGAGTGACGACAGGGGGCCCAGAAGCTTTCTTT.

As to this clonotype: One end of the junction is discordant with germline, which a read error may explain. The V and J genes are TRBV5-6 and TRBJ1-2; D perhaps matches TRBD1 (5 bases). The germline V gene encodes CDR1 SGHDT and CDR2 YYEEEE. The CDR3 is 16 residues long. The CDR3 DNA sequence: TGTGTCAGCAGCCACAATTTCCGGGACCCTAACTATGGCTACATCTTC. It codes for CVSSHNFRDPNYGYIF.

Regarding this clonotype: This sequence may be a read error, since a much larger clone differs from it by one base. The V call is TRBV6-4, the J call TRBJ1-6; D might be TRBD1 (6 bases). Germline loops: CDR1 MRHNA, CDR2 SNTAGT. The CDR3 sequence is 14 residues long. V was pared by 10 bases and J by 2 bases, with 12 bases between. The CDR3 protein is CAKGDSTYNSPLHF. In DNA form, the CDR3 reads TGTGCCAAGGGGGATTCTACCTATAATTCACCCCTCCACTTT.

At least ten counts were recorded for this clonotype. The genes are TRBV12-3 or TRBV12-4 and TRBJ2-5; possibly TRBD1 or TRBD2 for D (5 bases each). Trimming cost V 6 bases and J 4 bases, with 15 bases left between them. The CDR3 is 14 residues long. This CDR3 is CASSLTGQGETQYF. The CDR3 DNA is TGTGCCAGCAGCCTTACGGGGCAGGGAGAGACCCAGTACTTC.

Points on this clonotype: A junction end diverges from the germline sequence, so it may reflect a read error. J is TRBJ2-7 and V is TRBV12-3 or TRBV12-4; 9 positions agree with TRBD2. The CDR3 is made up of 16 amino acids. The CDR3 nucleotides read TGTGCCAGCAGTTTTCCCGGGACTAGCTGGAGAGGCGAGGAGTACTTC. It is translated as CASSFPGTSWRGEEYF.

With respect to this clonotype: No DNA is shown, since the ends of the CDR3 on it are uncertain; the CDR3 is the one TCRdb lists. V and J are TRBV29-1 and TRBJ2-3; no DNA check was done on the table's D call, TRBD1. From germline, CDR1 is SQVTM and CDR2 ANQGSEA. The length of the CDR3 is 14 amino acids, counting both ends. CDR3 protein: CSVGSGAGGDTQYF.

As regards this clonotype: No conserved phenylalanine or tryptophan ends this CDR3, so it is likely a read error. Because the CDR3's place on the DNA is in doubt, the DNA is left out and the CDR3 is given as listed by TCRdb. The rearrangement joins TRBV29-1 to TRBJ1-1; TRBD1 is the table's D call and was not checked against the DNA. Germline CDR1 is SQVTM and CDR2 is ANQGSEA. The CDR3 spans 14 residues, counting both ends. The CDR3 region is CSVVRGGVNTEAIL.

DNA of the CDR3: TGTGCCAGCAGCTACCCCTGGACTAGTGATAGCAATGAGCAGTTCTTC. It translates to CASSYPWTSDSNEQFF. The rearrangement joins TRBV11-2 to TRBJ2-1, with TRBD2 identical over 7 bases. The CDR3 runs to 16 residues. Losses at the gene ends were 4 bases for V and 6 bases for J; bases not matched to a gene: 12. Germline V lookup: CDR1 SGHAT, CDR2 FQNNGV.

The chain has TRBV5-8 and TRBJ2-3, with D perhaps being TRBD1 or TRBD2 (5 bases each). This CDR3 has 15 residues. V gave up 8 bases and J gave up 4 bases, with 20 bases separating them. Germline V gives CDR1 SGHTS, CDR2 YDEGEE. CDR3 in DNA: TGTGCCAGAAGCAACAGGAGGAGGAACGCAGATACGCAGTATTTT. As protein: CARSNRRRNADTQYF.

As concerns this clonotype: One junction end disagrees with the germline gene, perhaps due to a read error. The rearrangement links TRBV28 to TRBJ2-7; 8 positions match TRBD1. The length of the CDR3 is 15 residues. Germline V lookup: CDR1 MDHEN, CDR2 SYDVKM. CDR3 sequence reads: CTSPPPDRVFHEQYF. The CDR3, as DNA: TGTACCAGTCCCCCACCGGACAGGGTCTTCCACGAGCAGTACTTC.

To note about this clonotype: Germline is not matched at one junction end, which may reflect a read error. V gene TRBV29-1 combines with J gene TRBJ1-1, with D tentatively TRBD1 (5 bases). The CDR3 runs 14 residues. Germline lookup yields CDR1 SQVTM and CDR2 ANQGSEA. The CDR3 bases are TGCAGCGGTCGCCGGGGGTGGGAGGACACTGATGCTTTCTTT. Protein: CSGRRGWEDTDAFF.

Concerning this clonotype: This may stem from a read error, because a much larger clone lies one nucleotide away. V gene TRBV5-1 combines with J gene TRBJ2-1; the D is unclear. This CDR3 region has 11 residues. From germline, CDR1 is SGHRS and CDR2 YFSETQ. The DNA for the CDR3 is TGCGTCAGCAGCTCAGCCTGGGAGCAGTTCTTC. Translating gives CVSSSAWEQFF.

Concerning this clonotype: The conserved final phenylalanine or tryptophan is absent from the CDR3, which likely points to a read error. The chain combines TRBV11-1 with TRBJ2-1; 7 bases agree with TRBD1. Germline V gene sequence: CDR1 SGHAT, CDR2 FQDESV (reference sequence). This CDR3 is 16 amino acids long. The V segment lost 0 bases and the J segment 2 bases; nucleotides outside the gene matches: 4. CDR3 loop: CASSLAKQGAYNEQFL. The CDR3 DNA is TGTGCCAGCAGCTTAGCTAAGCAGGGGGCCTACAATGAGCAGTTCTTA.

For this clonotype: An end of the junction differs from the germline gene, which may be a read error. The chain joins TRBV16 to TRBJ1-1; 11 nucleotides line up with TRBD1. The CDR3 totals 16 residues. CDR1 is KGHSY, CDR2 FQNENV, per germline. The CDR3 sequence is CARSQRDRGGAPEAFF. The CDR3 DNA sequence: TGTGCCCGCAGCCAGCGGGACAGGGGGGGGGCTCCTGAAGCTTTCTTT.

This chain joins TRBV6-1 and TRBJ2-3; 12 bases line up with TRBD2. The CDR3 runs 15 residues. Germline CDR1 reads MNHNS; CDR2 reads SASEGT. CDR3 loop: CTNSPTSGRLDTQYF. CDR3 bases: TGTACCAACAGTCCGACTAGCGGGAGATTAGATACGCAGTATTTT.

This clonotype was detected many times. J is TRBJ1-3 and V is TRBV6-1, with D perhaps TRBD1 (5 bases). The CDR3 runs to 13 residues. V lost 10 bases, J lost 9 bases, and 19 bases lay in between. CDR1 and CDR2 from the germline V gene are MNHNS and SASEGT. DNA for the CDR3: TGTGCCACCTATACAAGGGGAAACGCCACCATATATTTT. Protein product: CATYTRGNATIYF.

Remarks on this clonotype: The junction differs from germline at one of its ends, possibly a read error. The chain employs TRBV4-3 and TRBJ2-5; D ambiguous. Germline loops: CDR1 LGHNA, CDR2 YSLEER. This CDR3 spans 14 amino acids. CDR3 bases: TGCCCCAGCAGCCAAGAGGAGTACTTGGAGACCCAGTATTTC. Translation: CPSSQEEYLETQYF.

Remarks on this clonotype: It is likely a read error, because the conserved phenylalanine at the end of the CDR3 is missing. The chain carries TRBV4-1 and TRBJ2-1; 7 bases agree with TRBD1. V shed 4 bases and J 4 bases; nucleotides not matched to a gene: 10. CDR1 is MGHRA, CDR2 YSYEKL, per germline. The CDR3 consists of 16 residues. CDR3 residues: CASSREAATGYNEQFL. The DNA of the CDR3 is TGCGCCAGCAGCCGAGAGGCCGCGACAGGGTACAATGAGCAGTTCCTC.

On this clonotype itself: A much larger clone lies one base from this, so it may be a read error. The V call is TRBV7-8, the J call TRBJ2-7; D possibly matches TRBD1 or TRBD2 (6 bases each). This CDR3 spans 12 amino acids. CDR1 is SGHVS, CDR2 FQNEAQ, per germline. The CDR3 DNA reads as TGTACCAGCAGCGAAGGAGGGACATTCCAGTACTTC. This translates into CTSSEGGTFQYF. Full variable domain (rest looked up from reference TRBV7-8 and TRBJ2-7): GAGVSQSPRYKVAKRGQDVALRCDPISGHVSLFWYQQALGQGPEFLTYFQNEAQLDKSGLPSDRFFAERPEGSVSTLKIQRTQQEDSAVYLCTSSEGGTFQYFGPGTRLTVT.

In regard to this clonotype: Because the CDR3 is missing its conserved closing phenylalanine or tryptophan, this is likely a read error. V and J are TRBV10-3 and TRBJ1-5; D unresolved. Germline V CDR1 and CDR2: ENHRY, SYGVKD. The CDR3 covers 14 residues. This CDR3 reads CAINELGANQPQHL. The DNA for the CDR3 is TGTGCCATCAATGAGCTGGGAGCGAATCAGCCCCAGCATCTT.

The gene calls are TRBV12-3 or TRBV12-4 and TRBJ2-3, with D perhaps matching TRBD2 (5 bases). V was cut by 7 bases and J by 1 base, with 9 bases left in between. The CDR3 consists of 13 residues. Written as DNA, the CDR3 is TGTGCCAGCACTACTAGTGGCACAGATACGCAGTATTTT. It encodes CASTTSGTDTQYF.

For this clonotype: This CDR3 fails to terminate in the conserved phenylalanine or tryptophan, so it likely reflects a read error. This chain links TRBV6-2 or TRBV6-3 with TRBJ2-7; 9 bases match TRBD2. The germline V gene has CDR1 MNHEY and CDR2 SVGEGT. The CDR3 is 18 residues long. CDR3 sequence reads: CGTSYNTRTSGYSYEQYL. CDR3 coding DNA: TGTGGCACCAGTTATAATACCCGAACTAGCGGGTACTCCTACGAGCAGTACTTA.

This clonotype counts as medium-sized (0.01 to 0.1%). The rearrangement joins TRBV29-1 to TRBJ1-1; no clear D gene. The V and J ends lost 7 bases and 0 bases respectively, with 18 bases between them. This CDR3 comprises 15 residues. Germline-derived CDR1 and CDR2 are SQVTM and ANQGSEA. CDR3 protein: CSGAPGWAMNTEAFF. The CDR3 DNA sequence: TGCAGCGGGGCCCCAGGTTGGGCCATGAACACTGAAGCTTTCTTT.

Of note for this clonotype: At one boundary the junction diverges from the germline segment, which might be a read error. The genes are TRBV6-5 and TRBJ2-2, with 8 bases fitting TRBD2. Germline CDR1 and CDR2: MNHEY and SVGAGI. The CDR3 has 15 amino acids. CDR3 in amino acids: CASSSAGLVGGELFF. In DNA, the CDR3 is TGTGCCAGCAGTTCCGCGGGACTAGTGGGAGGGGAACTGTTTTTT.